This paragraph covers one T cell receptor (beta chain) sequence. Its specificity is unknown. The data stem from a study of T cell responses to AZD1222 COVID-19 vaccine. Study overall: Second doses at about 4 or about 12 weeks were pooled. General study points: A rise in Spike-specific TCR breadth and depth followed two AZD1222 doses. It should be noted that donors were predominantly white British and more often female, and clonal diversity was possibly underestimated. Researchers report vaccine-associated CD4 TCRs spanning spike, with dominance at 160-218 and 743-854.

Sequenced by immunoSEQ multiplex PCR; TCRdb stores in-frame clones only, minus some. The profile shows approximately 100,000 clones, 87% of them singletons. This clonotype was obtained from an adult in good health. The sample here was peripheral blood, taken on day 0 of AZD1222 vaccination.

The CDR3 region is CASSPGGASEQYF. The CDR3 DNA reads as TGTGCCAGCAGCCCCGGCGGGGCTAGCGAGCAGTACTTC. J is TRBJ2-7 and V is TRBV5-6; weak D call: TRBD2 (6 bases). The germline CDR1 and CDR2 sequences are SGHDT and YYEEEE. This CDR3 is built from 13 residues. V was clipped by 4 bases and J by 6 bases, with 14 bases between them.